This T cell receptor beta chain was captured in a study of response to subunit inactivated influenza vaccine. The germline V gene encodes CDR1 DFQATT and CDR2 SNEGSKA (reference sequence). The CDR3 is 14 amino acids. V shed 6 bases and J shed 0 bases, with 12 bases lying between them. One entry per CDR3 protein results from TCRdb running MiXCR on the RT-PCR reads. The sample lists about 540,000 distinct CDR3 sequences, roughly 25% seen once, with 2.8% in the top ten. These data were also reused for a study on T cells expressing NK-cell markers. That study adds: It was by 5'RACE template switching with UMIs that TCR beta cDNA was made. T cells sorted in several experiments were restricted to alpha-beta TCR T cells by an anti-gamma-delta TCR antibody. These clonotypes, the leaders elsewhere, also led the CD3+CD56-NKG2C+ fraction in four donors. No clear determination of HCMV specificity was made for expanded NKG2C+ T cell clones.

This chain joins TRBV20-1 and TRBJ1-3; D perhaps matches TRBD1 (5 bases). The material was CD4+ T cells sorted from PBMCs, obtained 11 to 12 days after vaccination. The receptor comes from a man aged 50-59 years who received an inactivated influenza vaccine. CDR3 sequence: CSATATVSGNTIYF. The CDR3 DNA follows: TGCAGTGCGACGGCGACAGTCTCTGGAAACACCATATATTTT.